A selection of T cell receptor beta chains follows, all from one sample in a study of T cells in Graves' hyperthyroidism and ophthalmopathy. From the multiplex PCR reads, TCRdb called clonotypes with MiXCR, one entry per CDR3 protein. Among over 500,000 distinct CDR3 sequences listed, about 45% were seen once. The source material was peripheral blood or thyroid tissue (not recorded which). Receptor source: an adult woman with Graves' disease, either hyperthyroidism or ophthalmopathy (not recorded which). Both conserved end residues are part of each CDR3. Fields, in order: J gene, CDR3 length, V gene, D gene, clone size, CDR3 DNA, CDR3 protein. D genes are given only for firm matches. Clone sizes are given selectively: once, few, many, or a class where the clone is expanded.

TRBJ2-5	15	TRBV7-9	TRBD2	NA	TGTGCCAGCAGCCCGGGGACTATATACCAAGAGACCCAGTACTTC	CASSPGTIYQETQYF
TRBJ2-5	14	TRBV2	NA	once	TGTGCCAGCAGTGAAGCGAGAGTTGATCAGCCCCAGTACTTC	CASSEARVDQPQYF
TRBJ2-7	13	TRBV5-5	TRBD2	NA	TGTGCCAGCAGCCGGAACACCGGGGGGGTGCAGTACTTC	CASSRNTGGVQYF
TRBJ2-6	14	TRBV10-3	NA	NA	TGTGCCATCTTTTCGAGCTCTGGGGCCAACGTCCTGACTTTC	CAIFSSSGANVLTF
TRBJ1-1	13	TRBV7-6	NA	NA	TGTGCCAGCAGCGATAGGGGTGTTACTGAAGCTTTCTTT	CASSDRGVTEAFF
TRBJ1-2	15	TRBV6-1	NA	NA	TGTGCCAGCAGTCATACAGGTAGATCTAACTATGGCTACACCTTC	CASSHTGRSNYGYTF
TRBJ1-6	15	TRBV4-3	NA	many	TGCGCCAGCAGCCAAGAGGGGGGGCTGAGGTCACCCCTCCACTTT	CASSQEGGLRSPLHF
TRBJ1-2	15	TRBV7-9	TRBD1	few	TGCGCCAGCAGCTTGGGAGGACAGGGACACTATGGCTACACCTTC	CASSLGGQGHYGYTF
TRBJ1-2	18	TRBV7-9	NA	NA	TGTGCCAGCAGCTTATTCCCTGAGGAGGGGAGGATTTTGTATGGCTACACCTTC	CASSLFPEEGRILYGYTF
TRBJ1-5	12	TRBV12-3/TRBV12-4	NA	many	TGTGCCAGCAGTTTAGGAAGGGGGCCCCAGCATTTT	CASSLGRGPQHF
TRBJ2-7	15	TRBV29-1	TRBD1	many	TGCAGCGTTGGGGGCCACAGGGGGTATTCGAACGAGCAGTACTTC	CSVGGHRGYSNEQYF
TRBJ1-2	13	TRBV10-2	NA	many	TGCGCCAGCTCTGACGGTCCCAACTATGGCTACACCTTC	CASSDGPNYGYTF
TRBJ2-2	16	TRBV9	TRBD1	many	TGTGCCAGCAGCACTCGGACAGGGTCGGGCACCGGGGAGCTGTTTTTT	CASSTRTGSGTGELFF
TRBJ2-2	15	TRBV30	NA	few	TGTGCCTGGAGTGTCGAGGGGTGGGACACCGGGGAGCTGTTTTTT	CAWSVEGWDTGELFF
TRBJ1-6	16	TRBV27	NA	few	TGTGCCAGCAGTTTATCGATGGGGGTAGGTGATTCACCCCTCCACTTT	CASSLSMGVGDSPLHF
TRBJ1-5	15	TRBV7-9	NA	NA	TGTGCCAGCAGCTTCACCAGCACGGGCAATCAGCCCCAGCATTTT	CASSFTSTGNQPQHF